This T cell receptor (beta chain) comes out of a study of cytomegalovirus exposure and HLA in healthy donors. Of note for this clone: Its antigen remains unidentified.

Overall study results and limits: It was reported in a later analysis that an Asian-associated ancestry cluster showed fewer N-insertions than the 666-donor mean. Later on, an analysis showed TCR association rates differing by HLA locus, with DRB1 the most and HLA-C the fewest.

The PCR was carried out with 60 Vbeta primers and 13 Jbeta primers. As handled by the study authors: In a later analysis, of tens of millions of unique beta chains, roughly 9.9 million appeared in at least two donors. Data came from immunoSEQ multiplex PCR; TCRdb stores just in-frame clones and leaves some out. V, J and clone size are those of that table, while D and trimming were read from the DNA. The sample lists more than 95,000 clones; less than 85% were seen once. The CDR3 extends over 12 amino acids. V gave up 0 bases and J gave up 8 bases; unmatched junction bases: 0. The germline V gene encodes CDR1 SGDLS and CDR2 YYNGEE.

The gene calls are TRBV9 and TRBJ1-2, with 8 bases that match TRBD1. The sequence derives from a woman aged 18-29 years in good health and CMV-seropositive. Sequencing used PBMCs. The DNA for the CDR3 is TGTGCCAGCAGCGTAGGACAGGGGGGCTACACCTTC. Its translation: CASSVGQGGYTF.